This T cell receptor beta chain came from a study of shared clonotypes between healthy human individuals. Only CD45RO-negative cells positively selected for CCR7 counted as naive CD8 cells, so terminally differentiated effector memory CD45RA+ cells were excluded. Per the authors' pipeline: Sequence data from immunoSEQ were junction-only and lacked quality scores; consequently, filtering differed. Method: immunoSEQ multiplex PCR; TCRdb's copy keeps in-frame clones and lacks some. D and trimming were read from the DNA, whereas the V and J calls and clone size are those reported in that table. The sample carries some 2 million clones, over 85% recorded once. The CDR3 contains 14 residues. Germline lookup yields CDR1 SGHAT and CDR2 FQNNGV. The J segment lost 4 bases and the V segment lost 4 bases, leaving 5 bases of the junction unmatched.

J is TRBJ2-7 and V is TRBV11-2; 9 bases fit TRBD2. The sample consisted of naive CD8+ T cells sorted from blood. The TCR comes from a man between 18 and 29 years old in good health. CDR3 nucleotides: TGTGCCAGCAGCTATAGCGGGAGTCGATACGAGCAGTACTTC. It encodes CASSYSGSRYEQYF.